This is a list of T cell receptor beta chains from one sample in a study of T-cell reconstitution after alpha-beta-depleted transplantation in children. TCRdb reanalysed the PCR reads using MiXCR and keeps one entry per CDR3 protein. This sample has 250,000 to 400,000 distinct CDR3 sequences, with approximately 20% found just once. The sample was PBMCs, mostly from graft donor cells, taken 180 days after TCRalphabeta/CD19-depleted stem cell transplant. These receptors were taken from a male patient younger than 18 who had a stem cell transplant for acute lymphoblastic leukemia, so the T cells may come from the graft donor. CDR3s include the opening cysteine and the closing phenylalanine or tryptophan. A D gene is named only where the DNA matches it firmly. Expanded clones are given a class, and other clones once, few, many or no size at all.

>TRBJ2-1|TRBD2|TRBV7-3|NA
CASSDATSGLFNEQFF
TGTGCCAGCAGCGACGCGACTAGCGGGCTCTTCAATGAGCAGTTCTTC
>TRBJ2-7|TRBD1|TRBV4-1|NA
CASSQARTGYEQYF
TGCGCCAGCAGCCAAGCCCGGACAGGCTACGAGCAGTACTTC
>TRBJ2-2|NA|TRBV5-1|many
CASSLRPVTGELFF
TGCGCCAGCAGCCTCCGTCCTGTCACCGGGGAGCTGTTTTTT
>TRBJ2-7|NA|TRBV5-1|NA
CASSLKTLLTDEQYF
TGCGCCAGCAGCTTGAAAACCCTCCTGACCGACGAGCAGTACTTC
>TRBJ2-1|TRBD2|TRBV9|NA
CASSPKGVAGGGYNEQFF
TGTGCCAGCAGCCCTAAGGGGGTAGCGGGAGGTGGCTACAATGAGCAGTTCTTC
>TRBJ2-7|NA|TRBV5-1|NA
CASSLAPSVSSYEQYF
TGCGCCAGCAGCTTGGCACCTAGCGTCAGCTCCTACGAGCAGTACTTC
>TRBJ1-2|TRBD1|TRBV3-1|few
CASSNLGQGNYGYTF
TGTGCCAGCAGCAACCTAGGACAGGGAAACTATGGCTACACCTTC
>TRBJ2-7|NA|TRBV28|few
CASSLVKYEQYF
TGTGCCAGCAGTTTGGTCAAATACGAGCAGTACTTC
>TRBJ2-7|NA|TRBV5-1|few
CASSLEHSYEQYF
TGCGCCAGCAGCTTAGAACACTCCTACGAGCAGTACTTC
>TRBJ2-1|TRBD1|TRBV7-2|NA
CASSPYSLGTGGGEQFF
TGTGCCAGCAGCCCATACTCTTTGGGGACAGGGGGGGGTGAGCAGTTCTTC
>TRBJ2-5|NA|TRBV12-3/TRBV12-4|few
CASRAVGRETQYF
TGTGCCAGCAGGGCCGTGGGGAGAGAGACCCAGTACTTC
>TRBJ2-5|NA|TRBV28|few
CASSPTGQGGETQYF
TGTGCCAGCAGTCCCACGGGGCAGGGCGGGGAGACCCAGTACTTC
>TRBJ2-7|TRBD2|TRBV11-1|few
CASSLPAPLAGGRTRQYF
TGTGCCAGCAGCTTACCGGCCCCCCTAGCGGGGGGGCGTACGAGGCAGTACTTC
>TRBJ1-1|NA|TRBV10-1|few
CASRDRYNTEAFF
TGCGCCAGCAGAGACAGATACAACACTGAAGCTTTCTTT
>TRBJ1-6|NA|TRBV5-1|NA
CASSFKAGSPLHF
TGCGCCAGCAGCTTTAAAGCGGGTTCACCCCTCCACTTT
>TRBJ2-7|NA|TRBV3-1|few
CASSPRHSSSYEQYF
TGTGCCAGCAGCCCCAGACATTCCAGCTCCTACGAGCAGTACTTC
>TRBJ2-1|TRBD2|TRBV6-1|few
CASSARTSVWYNEQFF
TGTGCCAGCAGTGCCCGGACTAGCGTTTGGTACAATGAGCAGTTCTTC
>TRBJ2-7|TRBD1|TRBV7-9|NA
CAISTGQAYEQYF
TGTGCCATATCGACGGGACAGGCCTACGAGCAGTACTTC
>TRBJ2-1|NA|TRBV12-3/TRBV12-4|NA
CASSLRVPLRTPLRNEQFF
TGTGCCAGCAGTTTAAGGGTTCCCTTAAGGACACCCCTAAGGAATGAGCAGTTCTTC
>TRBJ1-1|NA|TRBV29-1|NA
CSVVRDTEAFF
TGCAGCGTTGTAAGGGACACTGAAGCTTTCTTT